This T cell receptor (beta chain) emerged from a study of shared clonotypes between healthy human individuals. The authors divided CD4+ cells into CD45RA+ naive and CD45RA-negative memory subsets. The CDR3 sequence is 17 residues long. V was shortened by 3 bases and J by 4 bases, with 19 bases between the two germline ends. The germline V gene has CDR1 SGHTA and CDR2 FQGNSA. Assay execution proceeded at the deep level. Sorted-subset replicate PCRs used roughly 210 ng of genomic DNA. This amount corresponded to about 30,000 T cell genomes. This table comes from immunoSEQ multiplex PCR, and its TCRdb copy is limited to in-frame clones, with some not included. Among some 1 million clones listed, roughly 80% were seen once.

This TCR was sampled from a man aged 18 to 30 in good health. The sequencing sample was made of memory CD4+ T cells sorted from blood. Subset specified: CD45RA-negative fraction. The chain couples TRBV7-2 to TRBJ2-1; D is possibly TRBD2 (5 bases). CDR3 protein: CASSFWMGAELYNEQFF. The CDR3 bases are TGTGCCAGCAGCTTTTGGATGGGAGCGGAATTATACAATGAGCAGTTCTTC.